This T cell receptor (beta chain) was retrieved from a study of blood T cell repertoires in COVID-19. About the research overall: Some COVID-19 samples were acute and others convalescent; all came from the United States, Italy and Spain. The analysed material was cDNA or gDNA that came from T cells, B-cell-depleted T cells, or PBMCs.

Study processing details: Amplification of reference gene primers was used by the study to estimate nucleated cell counts. Some clones are missing from TCRdb's copy, which holds only in-frame ones; the method was immunoSEQ multiplex PCR. V, J and clone size are those of that table, while D and trimming were read from the DNA. The sample yields about 100,000 clones, about 80% seen once. The CDR3 sequence is 14 residues long. In germline, CDR1 is LGHDT, CDR2 YNNKEL (reference sequence). Trimming removed 1 base from V and 2 bases from J, with 5 bases in between. The sequenced sample consisted of peripheral blood. The TCR originated in a man aged 70-80 years with active or convalescent COVID-19. V usage is TRBV3-1 (or the pseudogene TRBV3-2) and J usage is TRBJ2-2, with D unresolved. As DNA, the CDR3 is TGTGCCAGCAGCCAAGTCCCTAACACCGGGGAGCTGTTTTTT. Translated, it gives CASSQVPNTGELFF.